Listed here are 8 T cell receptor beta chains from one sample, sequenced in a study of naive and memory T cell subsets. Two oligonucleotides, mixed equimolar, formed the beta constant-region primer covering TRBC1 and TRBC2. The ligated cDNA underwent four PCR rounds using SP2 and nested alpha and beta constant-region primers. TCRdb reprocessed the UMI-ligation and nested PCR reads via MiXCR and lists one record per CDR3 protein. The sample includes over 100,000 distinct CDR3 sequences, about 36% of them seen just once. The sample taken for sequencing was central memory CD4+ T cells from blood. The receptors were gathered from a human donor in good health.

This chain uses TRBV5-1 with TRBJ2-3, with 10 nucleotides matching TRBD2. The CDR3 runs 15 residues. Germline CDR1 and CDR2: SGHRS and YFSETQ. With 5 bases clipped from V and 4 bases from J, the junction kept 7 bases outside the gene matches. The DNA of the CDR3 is TGCGCCAGCAGACTCGGGCTAGCGGGAGCAGATACGCAGTATTTT. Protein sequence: CASRLGLAGADTQYF.

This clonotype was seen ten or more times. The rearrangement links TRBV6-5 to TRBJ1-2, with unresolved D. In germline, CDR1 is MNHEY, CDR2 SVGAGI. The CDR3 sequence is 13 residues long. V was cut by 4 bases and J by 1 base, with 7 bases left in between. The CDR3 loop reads CASSSSLNYGYTF. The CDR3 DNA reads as TGTGCCAGCAGTTCCAGCCTTAACTATGGCTACACCTTC.

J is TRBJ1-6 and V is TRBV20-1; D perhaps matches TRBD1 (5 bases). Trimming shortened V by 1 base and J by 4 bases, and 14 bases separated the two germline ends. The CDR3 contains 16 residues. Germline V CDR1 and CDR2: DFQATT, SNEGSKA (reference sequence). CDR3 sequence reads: CSARGQGGFYNSPLHF. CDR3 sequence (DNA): TGCAGTGCTAGAGGCCAGGGAGGTTTTTATAATTCACCCCTCCACTTT.

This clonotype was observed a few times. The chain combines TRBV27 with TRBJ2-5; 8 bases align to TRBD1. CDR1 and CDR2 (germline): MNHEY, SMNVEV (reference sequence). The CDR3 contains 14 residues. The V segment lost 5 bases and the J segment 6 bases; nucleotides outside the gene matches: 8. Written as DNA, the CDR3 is TGTGCCAGCAGTCCATCAGGGGGCGGGAAGACCCAGTACTTC. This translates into CASSPSGGGKTQYF.

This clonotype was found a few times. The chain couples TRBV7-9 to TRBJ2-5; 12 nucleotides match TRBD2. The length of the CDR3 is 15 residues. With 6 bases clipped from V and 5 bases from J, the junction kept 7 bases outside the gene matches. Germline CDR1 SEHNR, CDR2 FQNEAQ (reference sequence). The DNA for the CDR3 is TGTGCCAGCAGTCTAGCGGGAGGGCCTCCGGAGACCCAGTACTTC. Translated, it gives CASSLAGGPPETQYF.

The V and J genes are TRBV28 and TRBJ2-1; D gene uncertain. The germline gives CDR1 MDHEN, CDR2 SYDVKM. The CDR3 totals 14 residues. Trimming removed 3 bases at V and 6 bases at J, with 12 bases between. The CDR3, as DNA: TGTGCCAGCAGTTTGCTACTTAGTATCAATGAGCAGTTCTTC. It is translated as CASSLLLSINEQFF. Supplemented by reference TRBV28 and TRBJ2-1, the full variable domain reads DVKVTQSSRYLVKRTGEKVFLECVQDMDHENMFWYRQDPGLGLRLIYFSYDVKMKEKGDIPEGYSVSREKKERFSLILESASTNQTSMYLCASSLLLSINEQFFGPGTRLTVL.

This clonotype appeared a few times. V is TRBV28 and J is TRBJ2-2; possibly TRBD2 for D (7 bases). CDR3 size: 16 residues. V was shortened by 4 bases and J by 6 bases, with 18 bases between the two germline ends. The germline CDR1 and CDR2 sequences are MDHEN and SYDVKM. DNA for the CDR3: TGTGCCAGCAGTTCCCCCCAAGTAGGGGGGGCCGGGGAGCTGTTTTTT. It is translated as CASSSPQVGGAGELFF.

The CDR3 region has the DNA TGTGCCAGCAGCATTACCGCCCAGGGAGGGACTGAAGCTTTCTTT. It codes for CASSITAQGGTEAFF. V gene TRBV7-2 combines with J gene TRBJ1-1; D might be TRBD1 (5 bases). Germline CDR1 is SGHTA and CDR2 is FQGNSA. The CDR3 runs 15 residues. The V gene lost 5 bases and the J gene lost 5 bases, with 18 bases spanning the gap.